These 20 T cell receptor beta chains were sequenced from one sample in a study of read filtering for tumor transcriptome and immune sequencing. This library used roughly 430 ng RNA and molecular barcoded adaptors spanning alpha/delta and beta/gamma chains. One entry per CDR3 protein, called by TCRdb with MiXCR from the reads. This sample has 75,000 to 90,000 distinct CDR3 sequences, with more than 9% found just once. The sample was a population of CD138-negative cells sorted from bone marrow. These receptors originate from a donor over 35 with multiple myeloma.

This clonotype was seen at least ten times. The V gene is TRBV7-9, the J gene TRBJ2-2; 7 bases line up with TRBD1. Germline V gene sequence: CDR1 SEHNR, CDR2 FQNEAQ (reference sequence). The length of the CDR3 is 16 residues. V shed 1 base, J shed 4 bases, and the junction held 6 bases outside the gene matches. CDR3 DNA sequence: TGTGCCAGCAGCTTAGGACAGGGAGTAAGCACCGGGGAGCTGTTTTTT. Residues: CASSLGQGVSTGELFF.

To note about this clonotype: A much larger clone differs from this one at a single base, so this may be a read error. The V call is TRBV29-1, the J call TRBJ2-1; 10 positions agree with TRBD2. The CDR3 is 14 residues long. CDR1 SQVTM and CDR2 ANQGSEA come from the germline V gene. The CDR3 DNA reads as TGCAGCGTTTTGCTAGCGGGAGAATACAAAGAGCAGTTCTTC. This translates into CSVLLAGEYKEQFF.

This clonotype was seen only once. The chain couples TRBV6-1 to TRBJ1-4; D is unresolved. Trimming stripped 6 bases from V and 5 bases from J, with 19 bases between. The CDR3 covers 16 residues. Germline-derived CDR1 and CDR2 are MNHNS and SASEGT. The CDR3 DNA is TGTGCCAGCAGAGAGACGGCCACTTTGTCGAATGAAAAACTGTTTTTT. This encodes CASRETATLSNEKLFF.

In nucleotides, the CDR3 is TGTGCCAGCAGCTTAGGGGGCGCGAGCACTGAAGCTTTCTTT. It encodes CASSLGGASTEAFF. The chain recombines TRBV7-9 with TRBJ1-1, with TRBD1 as a possible D gene (5 bases). V gave up 1 base and J gave up 4 bases, with 10 bases separating them. CDR3 size: 14 residues. CDR1 is SEHNR and CDR2 is FQNEAQ in the germline V gene (reference sequence).

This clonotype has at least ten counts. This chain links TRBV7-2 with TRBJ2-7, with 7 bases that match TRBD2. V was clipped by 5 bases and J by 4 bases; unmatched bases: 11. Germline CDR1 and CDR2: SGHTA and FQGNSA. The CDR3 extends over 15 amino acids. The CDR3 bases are TGTGCCAGCAGCACCGGACTAGGGTTGTCGTACGAGCAGTACTTC. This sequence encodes CASSTGLGLSYEQYF.

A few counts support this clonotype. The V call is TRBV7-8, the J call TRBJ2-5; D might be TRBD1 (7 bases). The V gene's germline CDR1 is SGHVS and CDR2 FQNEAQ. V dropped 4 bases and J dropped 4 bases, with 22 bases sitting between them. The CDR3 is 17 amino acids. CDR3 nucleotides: TGTGCCAGCAGCTCCCTGAGGACAGGAGGGACGGTAGAGACCCAGTACTTC. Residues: CASSSLRTGGTVETQYF. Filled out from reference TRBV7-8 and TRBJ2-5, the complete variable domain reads GAGVSQSPRYKVAKRGQDVALRCDPISGHVSLFWYQQALGQGPEFLTYFQNEAQLDKSGLPSDRFFAERPEGSVSTLKIQRTQQEDSAVYLCASSSLRTGGTVETQYFGPGTRLLVL.

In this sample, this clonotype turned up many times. CDR3 DNA sequence: TGTGCCAGCCCACCGTCTAGCGGGGGGAGCACAGATACGCAGTATTTT. Its protein product is CASPPSSGGSTDTQYF. The V call is TRBV6-1, the J call TRBJ2-3, with 11 bases lining up with TRBD2. This CDR3 spans 16 amino acids. Germline V gene lookup returns CDR1 MNHNS and CDR2 SASEGT. V shed 8 bases, J shed 0 bases, and the junction held 7 bases outside the gene matches.

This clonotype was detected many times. CDR3 nucleotide sequence: TGTGCCTGGAGTAAGGGTTTCAGCACAGATACGCAGTATTTT. Translating gives CAWSKGFSTDTQYF. The chain carries TRBV30 and TRBJ2-3; D is uncertain. Germline assignment: CDR1 GTSNPN and CDR2 SVGIG (reference sequence). The V and J ends lost 2 bases and 0 bases respectively, with 9 bases between them. The CDR3 extends over 14 amino acids.

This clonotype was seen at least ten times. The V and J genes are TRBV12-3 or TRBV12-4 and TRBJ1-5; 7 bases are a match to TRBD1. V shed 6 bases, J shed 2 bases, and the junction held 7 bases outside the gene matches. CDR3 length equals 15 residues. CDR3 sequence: CASSLTGIGNQPQHF. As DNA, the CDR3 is TGTGCCAGCAGCCTGACAGGGATAGGCAATCAGCCCCAGCATTTT.

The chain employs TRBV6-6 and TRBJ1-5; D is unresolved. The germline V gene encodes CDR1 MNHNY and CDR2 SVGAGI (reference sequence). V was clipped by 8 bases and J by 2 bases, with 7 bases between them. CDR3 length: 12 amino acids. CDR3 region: CASGGGNQPQHF. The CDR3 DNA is TGTGCCAGCGGCGGCGGCAATCAGCCCCAGCATTTT.

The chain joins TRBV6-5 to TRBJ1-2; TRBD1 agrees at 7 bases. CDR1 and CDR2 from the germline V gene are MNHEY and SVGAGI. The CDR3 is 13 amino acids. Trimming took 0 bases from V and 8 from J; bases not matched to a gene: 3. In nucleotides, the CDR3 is TGTGCCAGCAGTTACTCACAGGGGAGCGGCTACACCTTC. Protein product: CASSYSQGSGYTF.

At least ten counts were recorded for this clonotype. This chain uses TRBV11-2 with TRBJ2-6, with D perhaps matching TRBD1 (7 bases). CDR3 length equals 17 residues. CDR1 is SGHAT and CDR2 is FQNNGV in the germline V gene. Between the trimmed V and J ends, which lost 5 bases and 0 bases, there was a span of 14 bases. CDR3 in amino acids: CASSSYRGGSGANVLTF. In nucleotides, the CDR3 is TGTGCCAGCAGCAGCTACAGGGGAGGCTCTGGGGCCAACGTCCTGACTTTC.

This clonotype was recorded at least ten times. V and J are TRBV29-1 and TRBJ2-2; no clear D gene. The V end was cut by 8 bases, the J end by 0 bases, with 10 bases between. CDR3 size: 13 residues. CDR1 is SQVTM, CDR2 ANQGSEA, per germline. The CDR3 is CSFWFSNTGELFF. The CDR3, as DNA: TGCAGCTTTTGGTTTTCGAACACCGGGGAGCTGTTTTTT.

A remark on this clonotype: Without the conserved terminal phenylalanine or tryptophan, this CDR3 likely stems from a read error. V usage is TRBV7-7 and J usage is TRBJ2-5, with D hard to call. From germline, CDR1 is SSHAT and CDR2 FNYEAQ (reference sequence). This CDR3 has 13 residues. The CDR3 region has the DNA TGTGCTAGAAGCCGACAAGCAACAGAGACCCAGTACTGC. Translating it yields CARSRQATETQYC.

The CDR3 nucleotides read TGTGCCAGCAGTTACTCTGGGACAGGAGGCACCGGGGAGCTGTTTTTT. This sequence encodes CASSYSGTGGTGELFF. The chain couples TRBV6-6 to TRBJ2-2; 8 bases align to TRBD1. The CDR3 length is 16 residues. Germline V gives CDR1 MNHNY, CDR2 SVGAGI (reference sequence). V was pared by 0 bases and J by 4 bases, with 4 bases of the junction left unmatched.

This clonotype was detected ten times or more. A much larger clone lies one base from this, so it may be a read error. CDR3 amino acids: CASSLVRTGDNEQFF. In DNA, the CDR3 is TGTGCCAGCAGCTTAGTGAGGACAGGGGACAATGAGCAGTTCTTC. The chain links TRBV11-2 to TRBJ2-1; 9 nucleotides align to TRBD1. Germline V gives CDR1 SGHAT, CDR2 FQNNGV. J lost 5 bases, V lost 1 base, and 3 bases had no gene match. The CDR3 consists of 15 residues.

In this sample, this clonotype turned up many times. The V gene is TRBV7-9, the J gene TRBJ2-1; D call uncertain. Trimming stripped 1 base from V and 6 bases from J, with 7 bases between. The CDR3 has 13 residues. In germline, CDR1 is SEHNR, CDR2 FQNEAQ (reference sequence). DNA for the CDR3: TGTGCCAGCAGCTTAGACCGCTTCAATGAGCAGTTCTTC. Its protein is CASSLDRFNEQFF. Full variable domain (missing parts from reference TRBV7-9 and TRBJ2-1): DTGVSQNPRHKITKRGQNVTFRCDPISEHNRLYWYRQTLGQGPEFLTYFQNEAQLEKSRLLSDRFSAERPKGSFSTLEIQRTEQGDSAMYLCASSLDRFNEQFFGPGTRLTVL.

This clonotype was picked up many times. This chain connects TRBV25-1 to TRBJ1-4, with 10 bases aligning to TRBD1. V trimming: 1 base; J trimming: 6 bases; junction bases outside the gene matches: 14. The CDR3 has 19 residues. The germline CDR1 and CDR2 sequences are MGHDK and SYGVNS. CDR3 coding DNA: TGTGCCAGCAGTGAATTATCGGGACAGGGGCGATTTAGGGATGAAAAACTGTTTTTT. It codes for CASSELSGQGRFRDEKLFF.

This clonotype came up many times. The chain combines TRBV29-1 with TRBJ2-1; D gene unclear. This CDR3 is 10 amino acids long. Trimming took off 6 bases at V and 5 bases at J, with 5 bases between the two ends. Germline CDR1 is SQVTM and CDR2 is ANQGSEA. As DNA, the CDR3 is TGCAGCGTGGACCACAATGAGCAGTTCTTC. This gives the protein CSVDHNEQFF.

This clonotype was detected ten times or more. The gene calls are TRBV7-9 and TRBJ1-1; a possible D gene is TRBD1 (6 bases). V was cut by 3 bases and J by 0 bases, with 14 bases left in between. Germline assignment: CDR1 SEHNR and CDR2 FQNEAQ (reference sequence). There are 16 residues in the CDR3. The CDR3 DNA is TGTGCCAGCAGCTTCTTGGGGGCAGCTATGAACACTGAAGCTTTCTTT. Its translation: CASSFLGAAMNTEAFF.